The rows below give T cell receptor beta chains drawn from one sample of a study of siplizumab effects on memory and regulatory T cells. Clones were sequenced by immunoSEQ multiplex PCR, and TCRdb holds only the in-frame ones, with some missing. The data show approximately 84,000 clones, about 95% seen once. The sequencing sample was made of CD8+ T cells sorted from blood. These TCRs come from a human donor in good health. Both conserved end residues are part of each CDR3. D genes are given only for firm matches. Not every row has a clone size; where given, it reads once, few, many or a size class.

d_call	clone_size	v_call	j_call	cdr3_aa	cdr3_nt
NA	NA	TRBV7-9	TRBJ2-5	CASSLAREQETQYF	TGTGCCAGCAGCTTAGCTCGGGAACAAGAGACCCAGTACTTC
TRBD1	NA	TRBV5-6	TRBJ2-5	CASSATGGWEQYF	TGTGCCAGCAGCGCGACAGGGGGCTGGGAGCAGTACTTC
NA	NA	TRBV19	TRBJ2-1	CATAVEAAYNEQFF	TGTGCCACCGCGGTTGAGGCAGCCTACAATGAGCAGTTCTTC
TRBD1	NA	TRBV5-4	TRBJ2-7	CASSWGTGSYEQYF	TGTGCCAGCAGCTGGGGGACAGGGTCTTACGAGCAGTACTTC
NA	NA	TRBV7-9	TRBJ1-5	CASSLGVASFEDQPQHF	TGTGCCAGCAGCTTAGGAGTAGCTTCTTTTGAGGATCAGCCCCAGCATTTT
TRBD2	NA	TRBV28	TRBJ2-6	CASGGRGRGANVLTF	TGTGCCAGCGGAGGGAGGGGACGTGGGGCCAACGTCCTGACTTTC
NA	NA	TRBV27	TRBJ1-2	CASSLSISGYGYTF	TGTGCCAGCAGTTTATCGATCAGTGGATATGGCTACACCTTC
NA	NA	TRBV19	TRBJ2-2	CASSMGPNTGELFF	TGTGCCAGTAGTATGGGGCCAAACACCGGGGAGCTGTTTTTT
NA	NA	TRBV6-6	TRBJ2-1	CASSFRLSNEQFF	TGTGCCAGCAGTTTTCGGCTAAGCAATGAGCAGTTCTTC
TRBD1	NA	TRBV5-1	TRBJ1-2	CASSQIKGQGLDGYTF	TGCGCCAGCAGTCAAATTAAGGGACAGGGTTTGGATGGCTACACCTTC
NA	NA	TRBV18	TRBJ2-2	CASRTDTNGFTGELFF	TGTGCCAGCCGAACTGATACGAACGGCTTCACCGGGGAGCTGTTTTTT
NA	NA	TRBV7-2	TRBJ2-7	CASSLEFASSYEQYF	TGTGCCAGCAGCTTAGAGTTTGCCAGCTCCTACGAGCAGTACTTC
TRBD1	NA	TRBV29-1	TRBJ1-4	CSVEGTGLGELFF	TGCAGCGTTGAGGGGACAGGGCTTGGGGAACTGTTTTTT
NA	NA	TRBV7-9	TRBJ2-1	CASSLVGNEQFF	TGTGCCAGCAGCTTAGTGGGAAATGAGCAGTTCTTC
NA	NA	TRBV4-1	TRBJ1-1	CASSQVGLGPLEAFF	TGCGCCAGCAGCCAAGTGGGTTTAGGGCCGTTGGAAGCTTTCTTT
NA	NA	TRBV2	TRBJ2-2	CASSPETGTGELFF	TGTGCCAGCAGTCCTGAAACAGGGACCGGGGAGCTGTTTTTT
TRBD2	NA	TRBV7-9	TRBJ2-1	CASSPSGRPQDEQFF	TGTGCCAGCAGTCCCAGCGGGAGGCCCCAGGATGAGCAGTTCTTC
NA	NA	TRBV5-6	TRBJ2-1	CASSLASQFYNEQFF	TGTGCCAGCAGCTTGGCTAGCCAATTCTACAATGAGCAGTTCTTC
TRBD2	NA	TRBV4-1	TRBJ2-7	CASSQTSGYEQYF	TGCGCCAGCAGCCAGACTAGCGGCTACGAGCAGTACTTC
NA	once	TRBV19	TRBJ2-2	CASSMGGRSTGELFF	TGTGCCAGTAGTATGGGTGGGAGGTCCACCGGGGAGCTGTTTTTT
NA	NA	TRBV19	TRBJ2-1	CASSIASGVNEQFF	TGTGCCAGTAGTATAGCATCGGGAGTGAATGAGCAGTTCTTC
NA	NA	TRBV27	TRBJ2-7	CASSLGFTYEQYF	TGTGCCAGCAGTCTTGGGTTTACCTACGAGCAGTACTTC
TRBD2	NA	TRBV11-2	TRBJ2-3	CASSLSGSGSDTQYF	TGTGCCAGCAGCTTAAGCGGGAGTGGCTCAGATACGCAGTATTTT
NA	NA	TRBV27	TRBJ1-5	CASSFTGPNQPQHF	TGTGCCAGCAGTTTTACAGGGCCTAATCAGCCCCAGCATTTT
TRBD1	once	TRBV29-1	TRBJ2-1	CSVYGTGVDNEQFF	TGCAGCGTGTATGGGACAGGGGTGGACAATGAGCAGTTCTTC
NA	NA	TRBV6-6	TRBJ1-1	CAGTTEVNTEAFF	TGTGCCGGTACCACAGAAGTTAACACTGAAGCTTTCTTT
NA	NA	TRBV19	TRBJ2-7	CASSNGAYEQYF	TGTGCCAGTAGCAACGGGGCGTACGAGCAGTACTTC
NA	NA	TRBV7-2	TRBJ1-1	CASSLDLGQMNTEAFF	TGTGCCAGCAGCTTAGATTTAGGTCAGATGAACACTGAAGCTTTCTTT
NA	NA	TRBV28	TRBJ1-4	CATRPLGNEKLFF	TGTGCCACGAGACCGTTGGGTAATGAAAAACTGTTTTTT
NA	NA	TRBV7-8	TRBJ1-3	CASSLGVPMSGNTIYF	TGTGCCAGCAGCTTAGGGGTTCCGATGTCTGGAAACACCATATATTTT
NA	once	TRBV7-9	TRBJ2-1	CASSLDLAWEQFF	TGTGCCAGCAGCTTAGATCTGGCATGGGAGCAGTTCTTC
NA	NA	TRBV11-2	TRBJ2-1	CASSSGVSAYNEQFF	TGTGCCAGCAGCTCGGGCGTCTCGGCCTACAATGAGCAGTTCTTC
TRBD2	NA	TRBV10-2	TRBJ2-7	CASRAGEYYEQYF	TGCGCCAGCAGGGCGGGAGAGTACTACGAGCAGTACTTC
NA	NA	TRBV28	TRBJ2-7	CASSLVRTISYEQYF	TGTGCCAGCAGTTTAGTCCGAACCATCTCCTACGAGCAGTACTTC
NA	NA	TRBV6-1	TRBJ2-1	CASSEGVEQFF	TGTGCCAGCAGTGAAGGGGTCGAGCAGTTCTTC
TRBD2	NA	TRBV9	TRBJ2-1	CASSPRMAGGPHEQFF	TGTGCCAGCAGCCCCCGGATGGCGGGAGGGCCCCATGAGCAGTTCTTC
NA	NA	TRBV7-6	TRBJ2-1	CASSLGGREVDEQFF	TGTGCCAGCAGCTTAGGAGGGCGGGAAGTTGATGAGCAGTTCTTC
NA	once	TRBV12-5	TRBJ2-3	CASGSQGDTQYF	TGTGCTAGTGGTTCCCAGGGAGATACGCAGTATTTT